This paragraph covers one T cell receptor (beta chain) sequence. These data are taken from a study of blood T cell repertoires in COVID-19. Turning to the study itself: Both acute and convalescent COVID-19 samples were obtained from the United States, Italy and Spain. Nucleic acid was either cDNA or gDNA, and it came from T cells, B-cell-depleted T cells, or PBMCs.

Germline V gene data show CDR1 as MNHEY and CDR2 as SVGAGI. V gave up 5 bases and J gave up 2 bases; unmatched junction bases: 3. There are 14 residues in the CDR3. As processed by the authors: Nucleated cell number was recorded as an estimate derived from reference gene primer amplification. Clones were read by immunoSEQ multiplex PCR, and TCRdb kept only the in-frame ones, dropping some. V and J calls and clone size come straight from that table; D and trimming were deduced from the DNA. The sample records 70,000 or so clones, 75% to 90% being singletons. The sequenced sample was peripheral blood. The chain uses TRBV6-5 and TRBJ1-1, with 9 nucleotides matching TRBD1. The origin of this receptor is a man aged 25-40 years with acute or convalescent COVID-19. CDR3 amino acids: CASSKDRGNTEAFF. The CDR3 DNA reads TGTGCCAGCAGTAAGGACAGGGGCAACACTGAAGCTTTCTTT.